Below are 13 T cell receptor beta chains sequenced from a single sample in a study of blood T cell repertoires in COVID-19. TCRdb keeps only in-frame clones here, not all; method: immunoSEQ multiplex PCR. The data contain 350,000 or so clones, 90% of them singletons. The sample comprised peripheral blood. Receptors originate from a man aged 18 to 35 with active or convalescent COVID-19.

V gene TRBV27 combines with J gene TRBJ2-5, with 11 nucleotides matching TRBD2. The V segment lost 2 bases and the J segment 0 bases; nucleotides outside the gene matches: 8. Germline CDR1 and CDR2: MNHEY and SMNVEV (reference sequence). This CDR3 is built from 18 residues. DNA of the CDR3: TGTGCCAGCAGTTTAAAGTCTAGCGGGGGGCGAGACCAAGAGACCCAGTACTTC. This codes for CASSLKSSGGRDQETQYF.

CDR3 residues: CASSLDSTYNEQFF. As DNA, the CDR3 is TGTGCCAGCAGCTTAGACAGCACCTACAATGAGCAGTTCTTC. The rearrangement joins TRBV7-3 to TRBJ2-1; D might be TRBD1 (5 bases). Trimming stripped 2 bases from V and 2 bases from J, with 7 bases between. The CDR3 spans 14 residues. In germline, CDR1 is SGHTA, CDR2 FQGTGA.

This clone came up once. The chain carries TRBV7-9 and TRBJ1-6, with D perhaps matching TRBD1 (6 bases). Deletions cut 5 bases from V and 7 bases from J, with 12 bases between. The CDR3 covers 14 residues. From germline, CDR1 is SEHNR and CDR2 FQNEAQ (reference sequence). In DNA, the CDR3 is TGTGCCAGCAGCCCCGGGACATCGAATTCACCCCTCCACTTT. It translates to CASSPGTSNSPLHF.

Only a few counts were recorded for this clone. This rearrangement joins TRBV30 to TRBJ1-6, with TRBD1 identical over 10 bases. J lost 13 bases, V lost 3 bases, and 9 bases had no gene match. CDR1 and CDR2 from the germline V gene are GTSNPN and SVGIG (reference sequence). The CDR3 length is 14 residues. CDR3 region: CAWRRDRGLEPLHF. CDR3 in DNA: TGTGCCTGGAGGAGGGACAGGGGCTTGGAGCCCCTCCACTTT.

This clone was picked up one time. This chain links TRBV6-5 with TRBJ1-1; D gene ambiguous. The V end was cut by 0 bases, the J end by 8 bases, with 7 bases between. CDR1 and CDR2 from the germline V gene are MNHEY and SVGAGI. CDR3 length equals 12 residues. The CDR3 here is CASSYSSKEAFF. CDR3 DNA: TGTGCCAGCAGTTACTCGTCAAAAGAAGCTTTCTTT.

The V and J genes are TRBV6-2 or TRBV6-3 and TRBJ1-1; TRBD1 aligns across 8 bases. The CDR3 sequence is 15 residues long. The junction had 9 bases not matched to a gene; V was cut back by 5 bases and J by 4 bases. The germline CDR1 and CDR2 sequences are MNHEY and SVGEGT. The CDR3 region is CASSGYITGGTEAFF. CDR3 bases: TGTGCCAGCAGTGGCTACATAACAGGGGGCACTGAAGCTTTCTTT.

CDR3 amino acids: CASSIRDRPYEQYF. CDR3 nucleotides: TGTGCCAGCAGCATACGGGACAGGCCCTACGAGCAGTACTTC. The V and J genes are TRBV7-8 and TRBJ2-7; the match to TRBD1 covers 8 bases. CDR1 is SGHVS and CDR2 is FQNEAQ in the germline V gene. Losses at the gene ends were 5 bases for V and 2 bases for J; bases not matched to a gene: 5. This CDR3 is built from 14 residues.

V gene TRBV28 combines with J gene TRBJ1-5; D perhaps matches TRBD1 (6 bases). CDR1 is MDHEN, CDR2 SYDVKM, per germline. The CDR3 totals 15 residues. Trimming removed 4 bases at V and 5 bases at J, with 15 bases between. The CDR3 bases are TGTGCCAGCAGTTCAGCAGGGGTGGAGGATCAGCCCCAGCATTTT. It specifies CASSSAGVEDQPQHF.

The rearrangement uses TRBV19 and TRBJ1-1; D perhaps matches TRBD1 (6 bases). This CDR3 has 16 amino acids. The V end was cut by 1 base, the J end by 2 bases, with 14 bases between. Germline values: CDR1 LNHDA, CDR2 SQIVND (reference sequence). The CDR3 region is CASSIVGGRGNTEAFF. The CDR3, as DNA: TGTGCCAGTAGTATAGTAGGGGGAAGGGGTAACACTGAAGCTTTCTTT.

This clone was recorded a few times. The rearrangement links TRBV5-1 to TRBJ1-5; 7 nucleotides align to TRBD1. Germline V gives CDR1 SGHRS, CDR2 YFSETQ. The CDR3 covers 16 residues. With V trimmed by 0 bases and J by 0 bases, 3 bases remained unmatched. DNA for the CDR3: TGCGCCAGCAGCTTGGGGGACAGTTATAGCAATCAGCCCCAGCATTTT. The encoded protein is CASSLGDSYSNQPQHF.

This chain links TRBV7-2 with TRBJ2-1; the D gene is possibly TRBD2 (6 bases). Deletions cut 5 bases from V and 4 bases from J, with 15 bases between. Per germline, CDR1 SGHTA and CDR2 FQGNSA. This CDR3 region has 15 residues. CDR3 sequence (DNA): TGTGCCAGCAGCCTCAATTTTGGGGGGTACAATGAGCAGTTCTTC. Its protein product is CASSLNFGGYNEQFF.

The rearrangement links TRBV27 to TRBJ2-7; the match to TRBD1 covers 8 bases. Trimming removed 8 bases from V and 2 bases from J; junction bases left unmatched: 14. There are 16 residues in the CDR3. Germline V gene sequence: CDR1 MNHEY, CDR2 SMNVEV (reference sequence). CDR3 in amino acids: CASVKGQPGGPYEQYF. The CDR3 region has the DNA TGTGCCAGCGTTAAGGGACAGCCAGGGGGCCCCTACGAGCAGTACTTC.

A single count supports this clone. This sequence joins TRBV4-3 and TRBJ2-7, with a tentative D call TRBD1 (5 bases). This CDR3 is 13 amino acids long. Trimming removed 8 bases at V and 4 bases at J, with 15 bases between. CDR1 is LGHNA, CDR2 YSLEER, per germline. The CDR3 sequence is CASSDTAGYEQYF. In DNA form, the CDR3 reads TGCGCCAGCTCCGACACGGCAGGGTACGAGCAGTACTTC.